The present T cell receptor (beta chain) was sequenced within a study of blood T cells in healthy people across ages. To note about this clonotype: Its antigen is unknown.

Study results and caveats: In older individuals, TCR beta diversity per million T cells was lower, falling roughly linearly with age. Shifts in expanded clonotypes may have been confounded by donor CMV status, which was unknown. Naive T cell percentage showed a strong correlation with TCR beta diversity.

Primers used in a second PCR of roughly 6 to 12 cycles were a sample-barcoded 5' primer and a J-beta primer mix. TCRdb ran MiXCR on the 5' RACE reads and lists one entry per CDR3 protein. The sample shows around 800,000 distinct CDR3 sequences, 40% to 50% of them seen only once. The CDR3 contains 15 residues. CDR1 and CDR2 from the germline V gene are ENHRY and SYGVKD. V shed 2 bases, J shed 0 bases, and the junction held 3 bases outside the gene matches. The chain recombines TRBV10-3 with TRBJ2-7, with TRBD1 matching 8 bases. The sequence came from a man aged 55 to 70 in good health. Material: blood. The DNA of the CDR3 is TGTGCCATCAGTGAGGACAGGGGAAGCTCCTACGAGCAGTACTTC. Its translation is CAISEDRGSSYEQYF.